Sequencing of this TCR beta chain was carried out in a study of control samples from healthy donors and cancer patients. Per the germline V gene, CDR1 is MNHNY and CDR2 is SVGAGI (reference sequence). Trimming shortened V by 6 bases and J by 7 bases, and 18 bases separated the two germline ends. The CDR3 contains 15 residues. TCRdb's table, derived via immunoSEQ multiplex PCR, lists solely in-frame clones and lacks some. There are over 200,000 clones in the sample; 82% occur only once, and about an eighth lies in the top ten. This receptor was taken from a woman between 55 and 75 years old with lung cancer. The genes are TRBV6-6 and TRBJ1-4; D perhaps matches TRBD1 (5 bases). What was sequenced was PBMCs. The CDR3 sequence: CASSPPAGTGEKLFF. The CDR3 DNA follows: TGTGCCAGCAGCCCCCCGGCAGGGACGGGTGAAAAACTGTTTTTT.